This T cell receptor beta chain was documented in a study of blood T cells in healthy people across ages. Between the trimmed V and J ends, which lost 7 bases and 3 bases, there was a span of 11 bases. The CDR3 has 13 residues. Per germline, CDR1 LGHNT and CDR2 FRNRAP. A second about 6 to 12 cycle PCR used barcoded and J-beta primers. MiXCR, applied by TCRdb to the 5' RACE reads, yields one record per CDR3 protein. The sample holds 450,000 to 700,000 distinct CDR3 sequences, 27% seen once. The chain carries TRBV12-5 and TRBJ2-3; D perhaps matches TRBD1 (5 bases). The source of this sequence is an older woman in good health. Material: blood. In DNA, the CDR3 is TGTGCTAGTGCCTCATCAGGGACAGATACGCAGTATTTT. It yields the protein CASASSGTDTQYF.